This paragraph reports one T cell receptor beta chain. Its antigen specificity is not known. It has no much larger one-base neighbor in the sample; base qualities were not kept. This sample is drawn from a study of T cell clones after liver transplantation (dated by TCRdb to between 2017 and 2020). For the wider study: The samples were obtained from ITN030ST, a randomized trial that attempted immunosuppression withdrawal within 2 years after liver transplantation. Blood samples were collected pre-transplant, pre-randomization before withdrawal, and post-randomization after either full withdrawal or failed withdrawal. Three of the eight recipients were HCV-positive; the others were transplanted for non-autoimmune, non-viral indications. Tolerance meant complete immunosuppression withdrawal for at least one year without liver enzymes rising beyond twice the upper limit of normal. After a pre-transplant mixed lymphocyte reaction, TCRbeta sequencing was used to pinpoint donor-reactive T cell clones, which were subsequently tracked in post-transplant blood. As an antigen-independent comparator for the donor-reactive sequences, third party-reactive TCRbeta sequences from pre-transplant MLRs were identified as well. No induction therapy was given to the subjects, and standard immunosuppression was administered until randomization at 12-24 months post-transplant. Of the 8 liver transplant recipients making up the studied cohort, 3 were classified as tolerant and 5 as non-tolerant. The full study reports these points: When repertoire turnover was accounted for, significantly reduced detection of donor-reactive sequences was found in 7 of 8 subjects for CD4 and in 8 of 8 subjects for CD8. In two subjects, low numbers of available donor cells limited the measurable donor-reactive repertoire. In most of the 8 subjects, circulating donor-reactive CD4 TCRbeta sequences decreased significantly after transplant, regardless of tolerance or HCV status. The conclusions were considered preliminary, being limited by small, heterogeneous patient numbers and non-standardized post-transplant time points. Because no allograft tissue specimens were available, donor-reactive T cells may have migrated into the graft instead of being deleted. Donor-reactive sequences declined more than third party-reactive ones, suggesting partial antigen-specific deletion unrelated to withdrawal success.

CDR1 and CDR2 (MDHEN, SYDVKM) derive from the germline V gene. The V and J ends are trimmed by 2 bases and 9 bases, leaving 17 bases between them. The CDR3 goes from the cysteine to the phenylalanine over 15 residues. Solely the CDR3 DNA is kept, with 45 bases framed from the first base. High-throughput TCRbeta CDR3 sequencing of frozen genomic DNA was performed by immunoSEQ, with PCR amplification, mapping, bias correction and internal controls included. Per the source publication's procedure: Only productive rearrangements were retained, with each unique TCRbeta sequence defined by its CDR3 nucleotide sequence together with its V and J gene. A sequence counted as donor-reactive only if the sequence showed at least 5-fold expansion in CFSE-low cells compared with unstimulated pre-transplant cells and had a frequency of at least 0.01%. To ensure at least 90% detection power, minimum frequency thresholds were set for each subject based on that subject's lowest-template unstimulated sample. Jensen-Shannon divergence between the top 1000 TCRbeta sequences post-transplant and pre-transplant was used to measure repertoire turnover. Changes in detection of donor-reactive sequences were assessed with two-sided Fisher's exact tests. Here the immuneACCESS table is served through TCRdb, limited to in-frame sequences with V and J called. Missing clones are a known gap in these copies; in checked studies unresolved V genes cover under half, and the rest lacks a known reason. From that table come the V and J calls and clone size; the DNA was used to work out D and trimming. The sample includes roughly 120,000 clones, with 90% observed a single time. The ten most abundant clones make up about 0.8% of the sample.

Thawed unstimulated PBMCs were stained for CD3, CD4 and CD8 and FACS-sorted into CD3+CD4+ and CD3+CD8+ populations. Randomization to immunosuppression withdrawal applied to every one of the 8 studied subjects. The Qiagen DNeasy Blood and Tissue Kit was used to isolate genomic DNA. The sequencing here drew on CD4+ T cells from blood, taken 12 months after liver transplant. The receptor's source is a human patient who received a liver transplant. Some T cells may originate with the graft donor following a transplant. The V and J segments used are TRBV28 and TRBJ2-1, with the D segment possibly TRBD1 or TRBD2, each aligning over 5 bases. The CDR3 protein: CASSLLQGGSIEQFF. The sequenced DNA: TGTGCCAGCAGTTTACTGCAGGGCGGGTCAATTGAGCAGTTCTTC.